Listed here are 23 T cell receptor beta chains from one sample, sequenced in a study of blood T cell repertoires in COVID-19. Sequencing used immunoSEQ multiplex PCR; TCRdb keeps in-frame clones, though not all of them. Of 150,000 to 200,000 clones listed, 87% are singletons. Material: peripheral blood. The receptors derive from a human donor in a cohort sampled during active COVID-19.

The V and J genes are TRBV30 and TRBJ2-7; 10 bases agree with TRBD2. V lost 4 bases, J lost 1 base, and 7 bases stayed unmatched. Germline CDR1 is GTSNPN and CDR2 is SVGIG (reference sequence). CDR3 length: 15 residues. This CDR3 reads CAWIFGLAVSYEQYF. The DNA of the CDR3 is TGTGCCTGGATTTTCGGACTAGCGGTATCCTACGAGCAGTACTTC.

The genes are TRBV19 and TRBJ2-5; 9 nucleotides line up with TRBD1. Losses at the gene ends were 10 bases for V and 4 bases for J; bases not matched to a gene: 16. The CDR3 has 16 residues. Germline V CDR1 and CDR2: LNHDA, SQIVND (reference sequence). CDR3 in amino acids: CATRIGVGTGTETQYF. The CDR3 DNA follows: TGTGCCACCCGAATTGGGGTAGGGACAGGGACAGAGACCCAGTACTTC.

This clone was recorded a few times. Other DNA sequences in this sample translate to the same CDR3. V and J are TRBV18 and TRBJ1-5, with a possible D match to TRBD1 (6 bases). Germline V gene sequence: CDR1 KGHSH, CDR2 LQKENI. Trimming cost V 5 bases and J 0 bases, with 11 bases left between them. The CDR3 sequence is 15 residues long. The CDR3 loop is CASSEQGNSNQPQHF. The CDR3 DNA follows: TGTGCCAGCTCAGAACAGGGTAATAGCAATCAGCCCCAGCATTTT.

This clone appeared once. One end of the junction varies from germline; a read error may be responsible. The chain links TRBV5-8 to TRBJ1-2; D is possibly TRBD1 (6 bases). The CDR3 has 12 residues. Germline-derived CDR1 and CDR2 are SGHTS and YDEGEE. CDR3 residues: CASSLPRQVTFF. CDR3 DNA: TGTGCCAGCAGCTTACCCCGACAGGTGACATTCTTC.

This chain connects TRBV30 to TRBJ2-7; weak D call: TRBD1 (6 bases). The V gene's germline CDR1 is GTSNPN and CDR2 SVGIG (reference sequence). This CDR3 is 13 amino acids long. The V end was cut by 2 bases, the J end by 1 base, with 9 bases between. Here the CDR3 reads CAWSPDRSYEQYF. As DNA, the CDR3 is TGTGCCTGGAGTCCCGACAGGTCCTACGAGCAGTACTTC.

The chain links TRBV3-1 (or the pseudogene TRBV3-2) to TRBJ1-2, with no clear D. From germline, CDR1 is LGHDT and CDR2 YNNKEL (reference sequence). The length of the CDR3 is 14 residues. V was clipped by 0 bases and J by 4 bases, with 9 bases between them. The CDR3 region has the DNA TGTGCCAGCAGCCAAGATTCACAGACCTATGGCTACACCTTC. This encodes CASSQDSQTYGYTF.

The V call is TRBV7-9, the J call TRBJ2-7, with 7 bases matching TRBD1. Germline loops: CDR1 SEHNR, CDR2 FQNEAQ (reference sequence). The ends lost 6 bases at V and 7 bases at J; junction bases unmatched: 6. The CDR3 has 12 residues. CDR3 nucleotides: TGTGCCAGCAGGGCAGGGGGAAATGAGCAGTACTTC. Encoded protein: CASRAGGNEQYF.

V is TRBV30 and J is TRBJ2-7, with D uncertain. The CDR3 is made up of 12 amino acids. Germline CDR1 and CDR2: GTSNPN and SVGIG (reference sequence). With 4 bases removed from V and 0 bases from J, the gap between germline ends came to 7 bases. As DNA, the CDR3 is TGTGCCTGGACTGCCGGCTCCTACGAGCAGTACTTC. Protein product: CAWTAGSYEQYF.

The chain employs TRBV6-2 or TRBV6-3 and TRBJ1-5; no firm D call. The length of the CDR3 is 14 residues. In germline, CDR1 is MNHEY, CDR2 SVGEGT. V was cut by 6 bases and J by 4 bases, with 13 bases left in between. CDR3 sequence reads: CASSPASRNQPQHF. CDR3 bases: TGTGCCAGCAGCCCCGCATCGAGGAATCAGCCCCAGCATTTT.

V usage is TRBV30 and J usage is TRBJ1-4; D is uncertain. V was shortened by 6 bases and J by 4 bases, with 12 bases between the two germline ends. The CDR3 has 13 amino acids. CDR1 is GTSNPN, CDR2 SVGIG, per germline (reference sequence). For the CDR3, the DNA is TGTGCCTGTTCGAAAGGACTTAATGAAAAACTGTTTTTT. It translates to CACSKGLNEKLFF.

A remark on this clone: Other nucleotide sequences from this sample produce the same CDR3. This rearrangement joins TRBV27 to TRBJ2-7; D gene uncertain. In germline, CDR1 is MNHEY, CDR2 SMNVEV (reference sequence). V was clipped by 5 bases and J by 3 bases, with 11 bases between them. The CDR3 spans 13 residues. The CDR3 DNA reads as TGTGCCAGCAGTCGGCCAGGAATCTACGAGCAGTACTTC. Translated: CASSRPGIYEQYF.

This chain uses TRBV19 with TRBJ2-7, with 9 bases identical to TRBD1. The J segment lost 5 bases and the V segment lost 8 bases, leaving 10 bases of the junction unmatched. The CDR3 extends over 14 amino acids. Germline V lookup: CDR1 LNHDA, CDR2 SQIVND (reference sequence). CDR3: CASSPGQGFDEQYF. The CDR3 DNA sequence: TGTGCCAGTTCCCCTGGACAGGGGTTCGACGAGCAGTACTTC.

The rearrangement links TRBV24-1 to TRBJ2-7, with 10 positions matching TRBD1. Germline trimming cut 6 bases from V and 4 bases from J; bases unmatched to any gene: 8. This CDR3 comprises 15 residues. The germline V gene encodes CDR1 KGHDR and CDR2 SFDVKD. CDR3 sequence reads: CATSHRDRGSYEQYF. The CDR3 region has the DNA TGTGCCACCAGTCACCGGGACAGGGGTTCGTACGAGCAGTACTTC.

This clone was seen more than once but under ten times. The gene calls are TRBV7-9 and TRBJ1-1, with 9 bases aligning to TRBD1. V was clipped by 8 bases and J by 5 bases; unmatched bases: 3. CDR1 is SEHNR and CDR2 is FQNEAQ in the germline V gene (reference sequence). CDR3 length: 12 amino acids. In DNA form, the CDR3 reads TGTGCCAGCGAAGACAGGGGGACTGAAGCTTTCTTT. It yields the protein CASEDRGTEAFF.

This chain uses TRBV5-1 with TRBJ2-2; 8 positions agree with TRBD1. This CDR3 comprises 17 residues. Germline-derived CDR1 and CDR2 are SGHRS and YFSETQ. V was pared by 1 base and J by 1 base, with 6 bases of the junction left unmatched. The CDR3, as DNA: TGCGCCAGCAGCTTGTCCGGGACAGGCTTGAACACCGGGGAGCTGTTTTTT. Translating gives CASSLSGTGLNTGELFF.

This rearrangement joins TRBV30 to TRBJ2-7; 10 bases fit TRBD2. CDR3 length: 15 amino acids. The germline V gene encodes CDR1 GTSNPN and CDR2 SVGIG (reference sequence). Losses at the gene ends were 4 bases for V and 5 bases for J; bases not matched to a gene: 11. In DNA form, the CDR3 reads TGTGCCTGGAACCCTCGGACTAGCGGTTTCAACGAGCAGTACTTC. Its protein product is CAWNPRTSGFNEQYF.

Concerning this clone itself: The sample contains more than one DNA sequence encoding this CDR3. This chain uses TRBV4-1 with TRBJ2-1; 11 bases align to TRBD2. Germline V gene data show CDR1 as MGHRA and CDR2 as YSYEKL. V lost 1 base and J lost 4; bases outside the gene matches: 0. The CDR3 extends over 15 amino acids. CDR3 coding DNA: TGCGCCAGCAGCCAAGTAGCGGGAGGGTACAATGAGCAGTTCTTC. Encoded protein: CASSQVAGGYNEQFF.

The chain joins TRBV7-6 to TRBJ2-5, with D possibly TRBD2 on 5 matching bases. V was shortened by 4 bases and J by 0 bases, with 12 bases between the two germline ends. The CDR3 has 15 amino acids. CDR1 and CDR2 (germline): SGHVS, FNYEAQ. The CDR3 sequence: CASSSSPGDQETQYF. The CDR3 DNA is TGTGCCAGCAGCTCCAGCCCCGGGGACCAAGAGACCCAGTACTTC.

V usage is TRBV10-3 and J usage is TRBJ2-7; D is uncertain. This CDR3 comprises 12 residues. CDR1 is ENHRY, CDR2 SYGVKD, per germline. V was trimmed by 5 bases and J by 4 bases, leaving 9 bases between them. CDR3 sequence: CAISRVSYEQYF. For the CDR3, the DNA is TGTGCCATCAGTCGGGTCTCGTACGAGCAGTACTTC.

The CDR3 DNA reads as TGTGCCAGCAGTGAAGTAGGACAGTTCCCCTACGAGCAGTACTTC. It codes for CASSEVGQFPYEQYF. The chain recombines TRBV6-1 with TRBJ2-7, with D possibly being TRBD1 (6 bases). Trimming removed 1 base from V and 2 bases from J, with 12 bases in between. The CDR3 has 15 residues. In germline, CDR1 is MNHNS, CDR2 SASEGT.

V usage is TRBV5-1 and J usage is TRBJ2-5, with 7 bases fitting TRBD2. This CDR3 spans 16 amino acids. Germline values: CDR1 SGHRS, CDR2 YFSETQ. Unmatched junction bases numbered 7, after V lost 0 bases and J lost 2 bases. The DNA for the CDR3 is TGCGCCAGCAGCTTGGCCGTGGCGGGGGAACAAGAGACCCAGTACTTC. Translating gives CASSLAVAGEQETQYF.

The V call is TRBV7-9, the J call TRBJ2-3; 10 bases agree with TRBD2. The V gene end was trimmed by 4 bases and the J gene end by 3 bases; junction bases not matched to a gene: 7. This CDR3 contains 16 residues. Per germline, CDR1 SEHNR and CDR2 FQNEAQ (reference sequence). The CDR3 DNA sequence: TGTGCCAGCAGCTACTCTAGCGGGAGTAAGACAGATACGCAGTATTTT. Residues: CASSYSSGSKTDTQYF.

This clone has a single count. The chain combines TRBV5-8 with TRBJ1-6; 11 bases fit TRBD1. The CDR3 length is 18 residues. The ends lost 5 bases at V and 10 bases at J; junction bases unmatched: 17. CDR1 is SGHTS and CDR2 is YDEGEE in the germline V gene. The DNA for the CDR3 is TGTGCCAGCAGGTTACCGGGACAGGGGGACCTCGGGTTATCACCCCTCCACTTT. This codes for CASRLPGQGDLGLSPLHF. The whole variable domain, filled in from reference TRBV5-8 and TRBJ1-6, reads EAGVTQSPTHLIKTRGQQATLRCSPISGHTSVYWYQQALGLGLQFLLWYDEGEERNRGNFPPRFSGRQFPNYSSELNVNALELEDSALYLCASRLPGQGDLGLSPLHFGNGTRLTVT.